One and the same sample provided the 22 T cell receptor beta chains below, sequenced in a study of technical replicates of blood from several donors. TCRdb keeps only in-frame clones here, not all; method: immunoSEQ multiplex PCR. The data show approximately 89,000 clones, over 90% seen once. Sequenced: T cells isolated from PBMCs. These receptors were obtained from a human donor in good health.

V and J are TRBV27 and TRBJ2-1; 9 bases match TRBD2. Germline values: CDR1 MNHEY, CDR2 SMNVEV (reference sequence). The CDR3 consists of 16 residues. J lost 5 bases, V lost 8 bases, and 13 bases had no gene match. DNA of the CDR3: TGTGCCAGCGTCTCCCTGGCGGGGGGGTTTAACAATGAGCAGTTCTTC. Amino acids: CASVSLAGGFNNEQFF.

This clone was counted between two and nine times. The chain recombines TRBV18 with TRBJ1-1; weak D call: TRBD1 (6 bases). The CDR3 sequence is 15 residues long. Germline CDR1 and CDR2: KGHSH and LQKENI. Trimming took off 0 bases at V and 6 bases at J, with 14 bases between the two ends. The CDR3 sequence is CASSPPLGRGAEAFF. The CDR3 bases are TGTGCCAGCTCACCACCGTTAGGCAGGGGAGCTGAAGCTTTCTTT.

V gene TRBV7-9 combines with J gene TRBJ2-2, with 13 nucleotides matching TRBD2. The ends lost 5 bases at V and 4 bases at J; junction bases unmatched: 7. This CDR3 is built from 17 residues. Germline V CDR1 and CDR2: SEHNR, FQNEAQ (reference sequence). The CDR3 protein is CASSPGLAGATTGELFF. Written as DNA, the CDR3 is TGTGCCAGCAGCCCCGGACTAGCGGGAGCGACCACCGGGGAGCTGTTTTTT. Filled out from reference TRBV7-9 and TRBJ2-2, the complete variable domain reads DTGVSQNPRHKITKRGQNVTFRCDPISEHNRLYWYRQTLGQGPEFLTYFQNEAQLEKSRLLSDRFSAERPKGSFSTLEIQRTEQGDSAMYLCASSPGLAGATTGELFFGEGSRLTVL.

V and J are TRBV9 and TRBJ2-3; D is possibly TRBD1 (6 bases). V dropped 3 bases and J dropped 1 base, with 12 bases sitting between them. The CDR3 contains 15 residues. Germline V lookup: CDR1 SGDLS, CDR2 YYNGEE. DNA for the CDR3: TGTGCCAGCAGCGCGATCAGGGGAGGCACAGATACGCAGTATTTT. It yields the protein CASSAIRGGTDTQYF.

The chain links TRBV18 to TRBJ1-1; unclear D gene. This CDR3 contains 12 residues. V shed 2 bases and J shed 3 bases, with 4 bases lying between them. The germline V gene has CDR1 KGHSH and CDR2 LQKENI. CDR3 bases: TGTGCCAGCTCACCAATAGACACTGAAGCTTTCTTT. Translating it yields CASSPIDTEAFF.

The chain couples TRBV15 to TRBJ1-1; D is ambiguous. V was shortened by 3 bases and J by 0 bases, with 5 bases between the two germline ends. The CDR3 is 13 residues long. Germline CDR1 and CDR2: LNHNV and YYDKDF (reference sequence). CDR3 region: CATSRSLNTEAFF. The CDR3 nucleotides are TGTGCCACCAGCAGGAGCTTGAACACTGAAGCTTTCTTT.

The chain employs TRBV5-4 and TRBJ2-7, with TRBD1 matching 9 bases. This CDR3 is 15 amino acids long. V shed 1 base, J shed 5 bases, and the junction held 7 bases outside the gene matches. Germline V gene lookup returns CDR1 SGHNT and CDR2 YYREEE (reference sequence). The DNA of the CDR3 is TGTGCCAGCAGCTTGCCGGGACAGGGACCCCACGAGCAGTACTTC. This codes for CASSLPGQGPHEQYF.

This chain links TRBV7-9 with TRBJ2-1; D remains unclear. The V gene's germline CDR1 is SEHNR and CDR2 FQNEAQ (reference sequence). V lost 1 base and J lost 10, with 8 bases in between. This CDR3 region has 12 residues. CDR3 bases: TGTGCCAGCAGCTTAGGGTCCCGGGAGCAGTTCTTC. Translation gives CASSLGSREQFF.

The chain links TRBV2 to TRBJ2-3; 8 nucleotides match TRBD2. CDR1 and CDR2 (germline): SNHLY, FYNNEI. This CDR3 is built from 17 residues. Trimming cost V 4 bases and J 0 bases; bases outside gene matches: 9. As DNA, the CDR3 is TGTGCCAGCAGTGTCGAGCTAGCGGGTCGTAGCACAGATACGCAGTATTTT. As protein: CASSVELAGRSTDTQYF.

J is TRBJ1-2 and V is TRBV11-2; D remains ambiguous. The CDR3 runs 12 residues. Germline lookup yields CDR1 SGHAT and CDR2 FQNNGV. Trimming took 4 bases from V and 8 from J, leaving 11 bases between them. CDR3 bases: TGTGCCAGCAGCTGGCCCGGGGAGGGCTACACCTTC. Translation: CASSWPGEGYTF.

The rearrangement links TRBV7-2 to TRBJ1-5, with 7 bases fitting TRBD1. This CDR3 is 14 amino acids long. The trim removed 5 bases at V and 1 base at J, leaving 2 bases unmatched. Germline CDR1 reads SGHTA; CDR2 reads FQGNSA. CDR3 region: CASSEQGSNQPQHF. In nucleotides, the CDR3 is TGTGCCAGCAGCGAACAGGGGAGCAATCAGCCCCAGCATTTT.

The chain employs TRBV28 and TRBJ2-5; possible D gene TRBD1, 6 bases. The CDR3 loop spans 15 amino acids. V shed 5 bases and J shed 0 bases, with 13 bases lying between them. CDR1 is MDHEN and CDR2 is SYDVKM in the germline V gene. CDR3 sequence reads: CASSRRTANQETQYF. For the CDR3, the DNA is TGTGCCAGCAGTAGGCGGACAGCCAACCAAGAGACCCAGTACTTC.

The chain combines TRBV2 with TRBJ1-1, with 7 bases fitting TRBD1. The CDR3 spans 12 residues. V trimming: 4 bases; J trimming: 5 bases; junction bases outside the gene matches: 1. The germline gives CDR1 SNHLY, CDR2 FYNNEI. This chain's CDR3 is CASSVTGTEAFF. The CDR3 nucleotides read TGTGCCAGCAGTGTGACAGGGACTGAAGCTTTCTTT.

The chain has TRBV5-1 and TRBJ2-1; tentative D call: TRBD2 (6 bases). Trimming removed 4 bases at V and 5 bases at J, with 16 bases between. Looked up from germline, CDR1 is SGHRS and CDR2 is YFSETQ. This CDR3 is 15 amino acids long. CDR3 nucleotides: TGCGCCAGCAGCATCAGACTAGGGAGGAACAATGAGCAGTTCTTC. It codes for CASSIRLGRNNEQFF.

The chain employs TRBV6-5 and TRBJ2-2; TRBD2 is a possible D gene (5 bases). The CDR3 extends over 13 amino acids. Between the trimmed V and J ends, which lost 6 bases and 1 base, there was a span of 6 bases. CDR1 is MNHEY, CDR2 SVGAGI, per germline. CDR3 loop: CASRRVNTGELFF. The CDR3 nucleotides are TGTGCCAGCAGGCGGGTGAACACCGGGGAGCTGTTTTTT.

The chain joins TRBV5-6 to TRBJ1-2; possibly TRBD1 for D (5 bases). V lost 4 bases, J lost 3 bases, and 10 bases lay in between. The germline CDR1 and CDR2 sequences are SGHDT and YYEEEE. The CDR3 spans 13 residues. The CDR3 nucleotides are TGTGCCAGCAGCCGCGGAGGGGACTATGGCTACACCTTC. This codes for CASSRGGDYGYTF.

The chain couples TRBV28 to TRBJ2-3, with a possible D match to TRBD2 (7 bases). From germline, CDR1 is MDHEN and CDR2 SYDVKM. V was pared by 6 bases and J by 2 bases, with 12 bases between. There are 14 residues in the CDR3. CDR3 in DNA: TGTGCCAGCAGGTGGGGGGGCTCCACAGATACGCAGTATTTT. This gives the protein CASRWGGSTDTQYF.

The rearrangement links TRBV28 to TRBJ2-7, with TRBD2 identical over 8 bases. The CDR3 sequence is 14 residues long. Germline V gene data show CDR1 as MDHEN and CDR2 as SYDVKM. V shed 2 bases, J shed 7 bases, and the junction held 7 bases outside the gene matches. The CDR3 sequence: CASSLRREVREQYF. The CDR3 DNA is TGTGCCAGCAGTTTAAGGCGGGAGGTGAGGGAGCAGTACTTC.

The chain couples TRBV10-3 to TRBJ2-1; D unresolved. V lost 0 bases, J lost 9 bases, and 6 bases lay in between. The germline gives CDR1 ENHRY, CDR2 SYGVKD. The CDR3 is 12 residues long. The CDR3 nucleotides read TGTGCCATCAGTGAGTCGGAGAGTGAGCAGTTCTTC. Translation: CAISESESEQFF.

The rearrangement joins TRBV30 to TRBJ1-1, with a possible D match to TRBD1 (5 bases). Between the trimmed V and J ends, which lost 2 bases and 0 bases, there was a span of 7 bases. The CDR3 runs 13 residues. CDR1 GTSNPN and CDR2 SVGIG come from the germline V gene (reference sequence). The DNA of the CDR3 is TGTGCCTGGAGTATACAGGTGAACACTGAAGCTTTCTTT. Translating it yields CAWSIQVNTEAFF.

The chain employs TRBV6-5 and TRBJ2-7; 7 bases map to TRBD2. The CDR3 runs to 15 residues. Germline CDR1 reads MNHEY; CDR2 reads SVGAGI. The ends lost 8 bases at V and 5 bases at J; junction bases unmatched: 15. The CDR3 is CASEALVRENNEQYF. Written as DNA, the CDR3 is TGTGCCAGCGAGGCCCTGGTGCGGGAGAATAACGAGCAGTACTTC.

The chain links TRBV10-3 to TRBJ1-2; maybe TRBD1 (5 bases). The CDR3 totals 14 residues. The V and J ends lost 10 bases and 1 base respectively, with 16 bases between them. Germline CDR1 reads ENHRY; CDR2 reads SYGVKD. CDR3 DNA sequence: TGTGCCACCGGGAGAGGGGTTAATAACTATGGCTACACCTTC. It is translated as CATGRGVNNYGYTF.